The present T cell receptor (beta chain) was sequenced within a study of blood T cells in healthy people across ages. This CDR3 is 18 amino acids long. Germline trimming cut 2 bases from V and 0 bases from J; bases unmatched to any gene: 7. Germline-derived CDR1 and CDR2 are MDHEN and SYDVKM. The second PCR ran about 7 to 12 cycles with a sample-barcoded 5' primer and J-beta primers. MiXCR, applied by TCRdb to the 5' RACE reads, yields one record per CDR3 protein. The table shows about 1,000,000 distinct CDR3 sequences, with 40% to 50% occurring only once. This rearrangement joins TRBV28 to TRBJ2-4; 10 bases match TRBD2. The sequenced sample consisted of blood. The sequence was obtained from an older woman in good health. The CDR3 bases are TGTGCCAGCAGTTTAGGCCTAGCGGGAGCCCTAGCCAAAAACATTCAGTACTTC. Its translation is CASSLGLAGALAKNIQYF.